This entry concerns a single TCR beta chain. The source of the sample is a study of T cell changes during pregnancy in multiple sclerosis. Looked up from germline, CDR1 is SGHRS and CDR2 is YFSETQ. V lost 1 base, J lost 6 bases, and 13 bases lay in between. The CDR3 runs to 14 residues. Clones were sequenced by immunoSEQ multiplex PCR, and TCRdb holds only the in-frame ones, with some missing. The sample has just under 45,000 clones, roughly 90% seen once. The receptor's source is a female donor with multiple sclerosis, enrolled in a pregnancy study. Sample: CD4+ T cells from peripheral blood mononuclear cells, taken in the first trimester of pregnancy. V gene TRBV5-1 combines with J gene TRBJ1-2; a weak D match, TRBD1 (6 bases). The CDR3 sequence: CASSLNRVGNGYTF. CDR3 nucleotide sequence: TGCGCCAGCAGCTTGAACAGGGTGGGGAATGGCTACACCTTC.